The clone carrying this T cell receptor (beta chain) was seen ten or more times. The sample belongs to a study of T cells in Graves' hyperthyroidism and ophthalmopathy. V lost 2 bases to trimming and J lost 6 bases, with 13 bases between them. The CDR3 length is 14 residues. Germline values: CDR1 ENHRY, CDR2 SYGVKD. Template material for amplifying TCR beta CDR3 regions consisted of RNA transcripts. With the HTBI primer set, the TCR CDR3 went through a first round of RT-PCR. Via MiXCR, TCRdb re-called the multiplex PCR reads, giving one row per CDR3 protein. The data contain about 34,000 distinct CDR3 sequences, approximately 52% of them singletons.

V and J are TRBV10-3 and TRBJ1-1, with D possibly being TRBD1 (6 bases). This sequence was found in a woman in her thirties or forties with Graves' ophthalmopathy. Sequencing was performed on blood. CDR3 region: CAISEPQGDAEAFF. Here the CDR3 DNA reads TGTGCCATCAGTGAGCCACAGGGTGACGCTGAAGCTTTCTTT.